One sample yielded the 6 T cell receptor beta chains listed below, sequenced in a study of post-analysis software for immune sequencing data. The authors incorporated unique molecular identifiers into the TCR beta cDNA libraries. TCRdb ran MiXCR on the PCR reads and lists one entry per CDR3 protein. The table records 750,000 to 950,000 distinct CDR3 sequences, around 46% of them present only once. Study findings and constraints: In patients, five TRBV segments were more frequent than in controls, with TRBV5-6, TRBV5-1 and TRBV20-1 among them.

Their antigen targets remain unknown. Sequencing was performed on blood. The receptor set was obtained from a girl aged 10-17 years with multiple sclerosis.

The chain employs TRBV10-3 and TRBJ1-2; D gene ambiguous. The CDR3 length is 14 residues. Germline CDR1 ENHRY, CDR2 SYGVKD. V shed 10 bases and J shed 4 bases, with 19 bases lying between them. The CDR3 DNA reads TGTGCCACAACGATAGCAGGAGATGGCTATGGCTACACCTTC. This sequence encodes CATTIAGDGYGYTF.

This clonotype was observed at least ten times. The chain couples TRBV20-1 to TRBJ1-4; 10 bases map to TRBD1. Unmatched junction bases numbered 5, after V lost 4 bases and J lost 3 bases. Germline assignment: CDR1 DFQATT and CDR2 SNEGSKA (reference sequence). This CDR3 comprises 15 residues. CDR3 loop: CSAKDRGVSNEKLFF. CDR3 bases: TGCAGTGCTAAGGACAGGGGGGTATCTAATGAAAAACTGTTTTTT.

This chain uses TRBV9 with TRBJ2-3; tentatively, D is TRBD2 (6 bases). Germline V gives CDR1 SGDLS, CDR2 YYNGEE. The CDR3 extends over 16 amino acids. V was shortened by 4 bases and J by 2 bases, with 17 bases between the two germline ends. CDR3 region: CASSSRTEGPTDTQYF. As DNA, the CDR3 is TGTGCCAGCAGCTCCCGGACGGAGGGGCCCACAGATACGCAGTATTTT.

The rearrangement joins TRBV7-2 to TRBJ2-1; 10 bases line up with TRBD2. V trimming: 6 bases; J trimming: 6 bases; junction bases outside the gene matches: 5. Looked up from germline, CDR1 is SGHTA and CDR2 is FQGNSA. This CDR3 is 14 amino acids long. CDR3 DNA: TGTGCCAGCAGAGGGACTAGCGTATTCAATGAGCAGTTCTTC. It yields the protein CASRGTSVFNEQFF.

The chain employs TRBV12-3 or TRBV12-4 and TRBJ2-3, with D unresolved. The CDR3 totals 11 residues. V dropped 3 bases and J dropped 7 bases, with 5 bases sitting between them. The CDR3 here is CASSFDNTQYF. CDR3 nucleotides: TGTGCCAGCAGTTTTGACAATACGCAGTATTTT.

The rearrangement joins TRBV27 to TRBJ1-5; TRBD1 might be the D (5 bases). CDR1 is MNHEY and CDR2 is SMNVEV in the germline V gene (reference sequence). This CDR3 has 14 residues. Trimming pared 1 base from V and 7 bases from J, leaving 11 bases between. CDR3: CASSLLGVSQPQHF. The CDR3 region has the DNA TGTGCCAGCAGTTTATTGGGGGTAAGCCAGCCCCAGCATTTT.